This TCR beta chain was captured by sequencing in a study of shared clonotypes between healthy human individuals. Turning to the study itself: A couple of women and three men aged 18 to 49 made up the donors. Donors had three CD4 naive, three CD4 memory, two CD8 naive and one CD8 memory plate apiece.

The genomic DNA of each subset was split evenly across several immunoSEQ plates. Profiling relied on immunoSEQ multiplex PCR, and the TCRdb table lists in-frame clones only, not all of them. The top ten hold 0.057% of the sample, which has under 600,000 clones, around 97% seen once. There are 11 residues in the CDR3. CDR1 and CDR2 from the germline V gene are SGHDN and FVKESK. V was cut by 3 bases and J by 8 bases, with 7 bases left in between. The J gene is TRBJ1-2, the V gene TRBV14; unclear D gene. The sequence was obtained from a woman aged 25 to 45 in good health. Source material: naive CD4+ T cells sorted from blood. Noted subset: CD45RA+ positively selected. The CDR3 is CASSQGRGYTF. In nucleotides, the CDR3 is TGTGCCAGCAGCCAGGGTAGGGGCTACACCTTC. The variable domain in full, completed from reference TRBV14 and TRBJ1-2, reads EAGVTQFPSHSVIEKGQTVTLRCDPISGHDNLYWYRRVMGKEIKFLLHFVKESKQDESGMPNNRFLAERTGGTYSTLKVQPAELEDSGVYFCASSQGRGYTFGSGTRLTVV.